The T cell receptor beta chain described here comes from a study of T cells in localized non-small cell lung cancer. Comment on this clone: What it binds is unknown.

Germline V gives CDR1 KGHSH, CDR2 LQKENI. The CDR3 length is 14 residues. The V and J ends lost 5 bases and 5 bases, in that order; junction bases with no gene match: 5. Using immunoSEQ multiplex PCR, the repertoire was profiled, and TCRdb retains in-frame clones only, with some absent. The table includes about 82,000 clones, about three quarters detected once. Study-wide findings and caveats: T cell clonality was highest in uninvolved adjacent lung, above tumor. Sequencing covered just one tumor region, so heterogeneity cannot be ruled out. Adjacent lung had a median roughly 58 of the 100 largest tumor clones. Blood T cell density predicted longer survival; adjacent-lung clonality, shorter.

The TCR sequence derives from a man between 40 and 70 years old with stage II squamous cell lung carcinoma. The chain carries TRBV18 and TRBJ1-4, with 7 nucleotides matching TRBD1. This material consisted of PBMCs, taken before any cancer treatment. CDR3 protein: CASSRGQLNEKLFF. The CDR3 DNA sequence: TGTGCCAGCTCAAGGGGACAGCTCAATGAAAAACTGTTTTTT.